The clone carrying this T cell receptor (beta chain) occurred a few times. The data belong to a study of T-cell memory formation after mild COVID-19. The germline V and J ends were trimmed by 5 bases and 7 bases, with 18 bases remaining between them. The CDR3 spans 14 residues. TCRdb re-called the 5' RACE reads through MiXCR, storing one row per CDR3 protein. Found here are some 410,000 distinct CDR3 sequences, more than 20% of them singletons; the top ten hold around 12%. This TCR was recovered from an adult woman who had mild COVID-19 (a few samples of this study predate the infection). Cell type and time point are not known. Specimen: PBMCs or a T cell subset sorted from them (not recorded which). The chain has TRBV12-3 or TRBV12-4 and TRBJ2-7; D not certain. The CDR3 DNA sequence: TGTGCCAGCAGTCTTAACTTGTTGGTAGGTGAGCAGTACTTC. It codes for CASSLNLLVGEQYF.